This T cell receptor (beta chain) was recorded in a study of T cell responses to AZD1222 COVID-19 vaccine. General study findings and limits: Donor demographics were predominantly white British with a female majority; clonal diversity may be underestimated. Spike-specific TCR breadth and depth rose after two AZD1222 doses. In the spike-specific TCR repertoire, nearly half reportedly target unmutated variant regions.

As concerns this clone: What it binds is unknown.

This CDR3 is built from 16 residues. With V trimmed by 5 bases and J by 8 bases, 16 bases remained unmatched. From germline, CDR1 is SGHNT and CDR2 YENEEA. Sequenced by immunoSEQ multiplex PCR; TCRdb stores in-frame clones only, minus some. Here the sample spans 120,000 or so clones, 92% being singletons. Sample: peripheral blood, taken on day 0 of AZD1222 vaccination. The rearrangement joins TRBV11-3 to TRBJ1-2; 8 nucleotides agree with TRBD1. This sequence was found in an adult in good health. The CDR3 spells CASSPGQGARKRGYTF. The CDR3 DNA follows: TGTGCCAGCAGCCCGGGGCAGGGGGCAAGAAAGAGAGGCTACACCTTC.